This TCR beta chain came from a study of technical replicates of blood from several donors. Assay used: immunoSEQ multiplex PCR; TCRdb lists only in-frame clones, some missing. The sample includes about 78,000 clones, about 92% of them seen just once. CDR3 size: 17 residues. V was pared by 3 bases and J by 7 bases, with 13 bases of the junction left unmatched. Germline CDR1 and CDR2: MNHEY and SMNVEV (reference sequence). The sequencing sample was made of T cells isolated from PBMCs. The source of this sequence is a human donor in good health. The genes are TRBV27 and TRBJ1-5; 9 bases map to TRBD1. The CDR3, as DNA: TGTGCCAGCAGTTTCTATGGGACAGGGAAAATGACCCAGCCCCAGCATTTT. Translation gives CASSFYGTGKMTQPQHF.